This paragraph reports one T cell receptor beta chain. Its antigen is still unknown. These data originate in a study of T cell responses to AZD1222 COVID-19 vaccine. Study-level findings and limits: It should be noted that donors were predominantly white British and more often female, and clonal diversity was possibly underestimated. A rise in Spike-specific TCR breadth and depth followed two AZD1222 doses.

CDR3 length equals 15 residues. V shed 5 bases and J shed 2 bases, with 14 bases lying between them. Germline V gene sequence: CDR1 MNHEY, CDR2 SVGAGI. This table comes from immunoSEQ multiplex PCR, and its TCRdb copy is limited to in-frame clones, with some not included. This table has 120,000 to 150,000 clones, over 75% appearing once. The material sequenced was peripheral blood, taken 28 days after the second dose of the MenACWY control vaccine. The V call is TRBV6-5, the J call TRBJ2-3; tentatively, D is TRBD2 (6 bases). This clonotype was obtained from an adult who received the MenACWY meningococcal vaccine as a control. The CDR3 DNA follows: TGTGCCAGCAGTCCTCGGGGACTGAACACAGATACGCAGTATTTT. This translates into CASSPRGLNTDTQYF.